Here is one TCR beta chain with its context. Its antigen remains unknown. This record belongs to a study of post-analysis software for immune sequencing data. Study as a whole: Some patients lacked subtype; others had relapsing-remitting, secondary progressive or progressive-relapsing disease.

CDR1 is SGHRS and CDR2 is YFSETQ in the germline V gene. J was trimmed by 0 bases and V by 3 bases; bases with no gene match: 6. The CDR3 consists of 16 residues. Presence of unique molecular identifiers characterized the TCR beta cDNA libraries. The authors obtained some 500,000 cDNA molecules from around 0.96 to 9.9 million T cells. From the PCR reads, TCRdb called clonotypes with MiXCR, one entry per CDR3 protein. The sample records 550,000 to 700,000 distinct CDR3 sequences, around 44% being singletons. Study-level findings and limits: Patients with multiple sclerosis recorded significantly lower normalized Chao1 diversity than controls, the study found. About five TRBV segments appeared more often in patients than in controls, and TRBV5-6, TRBV5-1 and TRBV20-1 were among these.

This receptor was obtained from a girl between 5 and 17 years old with multiple sclerosis. The specimen was blood. The V and J genes are TRBV5-1 and TRBJ2-1; 7 nucleotides agree with TRBD2. CDR3 bases: TGCGCCAGCAGCTCGGGGGGTCTCTACTCCTACAATGAGCAGTTCTTC. The encoded protein is CASSSGGLYSYNEQFF. The variable domain in full, completed from reference TRBV5-1 and TRBJ2-1, reads KAGVTQTPRYLIKTRGQQVTLSCSPISGHRSVSWYQQTPGQGLQFLFEYFSETQRNKGNFPGRFSGRQFSNSRSEMNVSTLELGDSALYLCASSSGGLYSYNEQFFGPGTRLTVL.